Listed below are T cell receptor beta chains from one sample, sequenced in a study of Ad26.COV2.S vaccination and SARS-CoV-2 variants. Assay used: immunoSEQ multiplex PCR; TCRdb lists only in-frame clones, some missing. The sample holds hundreds of thousands of clones, roughly 90% seen once. Sequenced here: peripheral blood, sampled in a trial of Ad26.COV2.S vaccine versus placebo. The receptors were sampled from a person aged 18-65 years who received the Ad26.COV2.S COVID-19 vaccine or a placebo. The CDR3 runs from the conserved cysteine through the conserved F or W. A D gene is named only where the DNA matches it firmly. Rows give clone size only sometimes, using once, few, many, or a class for an expanded clone.

>TRBJ2-7|once|.|TRBV12-2
CASRPGTPRGEQYF
TGTGCAAGTCGCCCCGGGACACCTCGGGGCGAGCAGTACTTC
>TRBJ1-5|.|.|TRBV10-3
CAISEGNSDRQPQHF
TGTGCCATCAGTGAGGGGAATTCTGATAGACAGCCCCAGCATTTT
>TRBJ2-1|.|.|TRBV5-1
CASSSLSSYNEQFF
TGCGCCAGCAGCTCTTTAAGCTCCTACAATGAGCAGTTCTTC
>TRBJ1-5|.|TRBD1|TRBV29-1
CSVENRTGKKEPQHF
TGCAGCGTTGAAAATCGGACAGGGAAAAAGGAGCCCCAGCATTTT
>TRBJ2-2|.|TRBD2|TRBV11-2
CASSLDLAGDPTGELFF
TGTGCCAGCAGCTTAGATCTAGCGGGAGACCCCACCGGGGAGCTGTTTTTT
>TRBJ1-1|.|.|TRBV5-4
CASSLEGSEAFF
TGTGCCAGCAGCTTGGAGGGGAGTGAAGCTTTCTTT
>TRBJ1-1|.|.|TRBV12-3/TRBV12-4
CASSLRQELEAFF
TGTGCCAGCAGTTTAAGACAGGAACTTGAAGCTTTCTTT
>TRBJ2-3|.|.|TRBV7-2
CASKVSGTDTQYF
TGTGCCAGCAAGGTTAGCGGCACAGATACGCAGTATTTT
>TRBJ1-3|.|.|TRBV11-2
CASSSTGSGNTIYF
TGTGCCAGCAGCTCCACAGGGTCTGGAAACACCATATATTTT
>TRBJ2-3|.|TRBD2|TRBV5-4
CASSLGPSGSQKRDTQYF
TGTGCCAGCAGCTTGGGTCCTAGCGGGAGCCAAAAAAGAGATACGCAGTATTTT
>TRBJ2-6|few|.|TRBV6-6
CASTPPTSVGANVLTF
TGTGCCAGCACCCCACCGACCTCCGTAGGGGCCAACGTCCTGACTTTC
>TRBJ2-7|.|TRBD1|TRBV6-2/TRBV6-3
CASSYSNRGLYEQYF
TGTGCCAGCAGTTACTCGAACAGGGGCCTCTACGAGCAGTACTTC
>TRBJ2-1|once|.|TRBV5-6
CASSQQVEQFF
TGTGCCAGCAGCCAGCAGGTTGAGCAGTTCTTC
>TRBJ1-1|.|TRBD1|TRBV2
CASSGQGPEAFF
TGTGCCAGCAGCGGACAGGGGCCTGAAGCTTTCTTT
>TRBJ2-7|few|TRBD2|TRBV4-1
CASSQETPPGGPYEQYF
TGCGCCAGCAGCCAAGAGACCCCTCCGGGAGGGCCTTACGAGCAGTACTTC
>TRBJ2-7|.|.|TRBV19
CASSNQALLNEQYF
TGTGCCAGTAGTAACCAGGCCCTCCTGAACGAGCAGTACTTC
>TRBJ1-1|once|TRBD1|TRBV18
CASSPLNRQGDTEAFF
TGTGCCAGCTCACCACTTAACCGTCAGGGGGACACTGAAGCTTTCTTT
>TRBJ2-5|.|TRBD1|TRBV25-1
CASSGPTGAQETQYF
TGTGCCAGCAGTGGGCCGACAGGGGCCCAAGAGACCCAGTACTTC
>TRBJ1-3|.|TRBD1|TRBV30
CAWGQGAGNTIYF
TGTGCCTGGGGGCAGGGGGCGGGAAACACCATATATTTT
>TRBJ1-3|.|TRBD1|TRBV7-9
CASSQGGRGDTIYF
TGTGCCAGCAGCCAGGGAGGCAGGGGGGACACCATATATTTT
>TRBJ1-5|few|.|TRBV20-1
CSASTGVWGKSNQPQHF
TGCAGTGCTAGTACCGGGGTGTGGGGGAAAAGCAATCAGCCCCAGCATTTT
>TRBJ2-1|.|.|TRBV21-1
CASSISDRYNEQFF
TGTGCCAGCAGCATTTCCGACCGATACAATGAGCAGTTCTTC
>TRBJ1-2|.|.|TRBV7-9
CASSLETFYGYTF
TGTGCCAGCAGCTTAGAAACCTTCTATGGCTACACCTTC
>TRBJ2-2|once|TRBD2|TRBV5-1
CASSWTSADTGELFF
TGCGCCAGCAGCTGGACTAGCGCCGACACCGGGGAGCTGTTTTTT
>TRBJ1-5|.|.|TRBV6-5
CASSGQGGYQPQHF
.
>TRBJ1-1|once|.|TRBV7-9
CASSRQSNMNTEAFF
TGTGCCAGCAGCCGACAATCAAACATGAACACTGAAGCTTTCTTT
>TRBJ2-3|many|TRBD1|TRBV7-9
CASSPRGPDTQYF
TGTGCCAGCAGCCCCAGGGGGCCGGATACGCAGTATTTT
>TRBJ2-1|.|.|TRBV10-3
CAIGQRLSSYNEQFF
TGTGCCATCGGGCAGCGTCTAAGCTCCTACAATGAGCAGTTCTTC
>TRBJ1-1|.|.|TRBV2
CASNHVWGRDTEAFF
TGTGCCTCGAACCACGTGTGGGGCCGTGACACTGAAGCTTTCTTT
>TRBJ2-6|.|.|TRBV3-1/TRBV3-2
CASSQGTSGANVLTF
TGTGCCAGCAGCCAAGGCACCTCTGGGGCCAACGTCCTGACTTTC
>TRBJ2-1|.|.|TRBV24-1
CATITGWARSYNEQFF
TGTGCCACCATAACAGGGTGGGCTCGCTCCTACAATGAGCAGTTCTTC
>TRBJ1-2|.|.|TRBV27
CASRHVRGYTF
TGTGCCAGCAGACACGTCCGGGGCTACACCTTC
>TRBJ2-7|.|.|TRBV7-9
CASSPPILGPPYEQYF
TGTGCCAGCAGCCCCCCCATATTAGGTCCTCCCTACGAGCAGTACTTC
>TRBJ2-7|.|TRBD1|TRBV6-5
CASSYSERTGPYEQYF
TGTGCCAGCAGTTACTCGGAACGGACAGGACCCTACGAGCAGTACTTC
>TRBJ2-3|.|TRBD2|TRBV7-2
CASSVGGGTSGGSTDTQYF
TGTGCCAGCAGCGTAGGGGGTGGGACTAGCGGGGGAAGCACAGATACGCAGTATTTT
>TRBJ2-7|.|TRBD2|TRBV6-2/TRBV6-3
CASSHGSGGTYEQYF
TGTGCCAGCAGCCACGGAAGCGGGGGTACCTACGAGCAGTACTTC
>TRBJ1-1|once|.|TRBV27
CAAGVGWGSNTEAFF
TGTGCCGCCGGGGTGGGTTGGGGCTCGAACACTGAAGCTTTCTTT
>TRBJ2-7|.|.|TRBV18
CASSPNGRTYEQYF
TGTGCCAGCTCACCAAACGGACGGACCTACGAGCAGTACTTC
>TRBJ1-1|.|.|TRBV30
CAWSPHTEAFF
TGTGCCTGGAGTCCCCACACTGAAGCTTTCTTT
>TRBJ2-1|.|.|TRBV19
CASSERSYNEQFF
TGTGCCAGTAGTGAGCGGTCCTACAATGAGCAGTTCTTC
>TRBJ1-1|.|.|TRBV2
CASSESRLNTEAFF
TGTGCCAGCAGTGAGTCCAGACTTAACACTGAAGCTTTCTTT
>TRBJ2-2|few|.|TRBV5-6
CASSFGTGLGNTGELFF
TGTGCCAGCAGCTTCGGCACAGGGCTCGGGAACACCGGGGAGCTGTTTTTT
>TRBJ1-2|.|TRBD1|TRBV6-2/TRBV6-3
CASSYSDRAGYTF
TGTGCCAGCAGTTACTCCGACAGGGCTGGCTACACCTTC
>TRBJ2-1|.|.|TRBV16
CASSLNGPGPYNEQFF
TGTGCCAGCAGCCTTAATGGCCCGGGACCATACAATGAGCAGTTCTTC
>TRBJ1-1|.|.|TRBV5-1
CASSLEGVAEAFF
TGCGCCAGCAGCTTGGAGGGAGTGGCTGAAGCTTTCTTT
>TRBJ2-3|.|.|TRBV21-1
CASNRLGGAMADTQYF
TGTGCCAGCAACCGACTAGGGGGGGCCATGGCAGATACGCAGTATTTT
>TRBJ1-1|.|.|TRBV19
CASSMRGSGTEAFF
TGTGCCAGTAGTATGAGGGGATCTGGAACTGAAGCTTTCTTT
>TRBJ1-1|.|.|TRBV27
CASRTAGYTEAFF
TGTGCCAGCAGGACAGCCGGATACACTGAAGCTTTCTTT
>TRBJ1-1|.|.|TRBV10-3
CAITPKWGTEAFF
TGTGCCATCACCCCGAAATGGGGGACTGAAGCTTTCTTT
>TRBJ1-3|.|TRBD1|TRBV6-5
CASRKLTGSGNTIYF
TGTGCCAGCAGAAAACTGACAGGGTCTGGAAACACCATATATTTT
>TRBJ2-3|.|TRBD2|TRBV7-9
CASSFRLAGGNTDTQYF
TGTGCCAGCAGCTTTCGGCTAGCGGGGGGGAACACAGATACGCAGTATTTT
>TRBJ2-2|once|TRBD1|TRBV5-5
CASSWIGTGGTGELFF
TGTGCCAGCAGCTGGATCGGTACAGGGGGAACCGGGGAGCTGTTTTTT
>TRBJ2-5|.|TRBD2|TRBV30
CAWSVRPLAGVGETQYF
TGTGCCTGGAGTGTACGCCCACTAGCGGGAGTGGGAGAGACCCAGTACTTC
>TRBJ2-7|few|TRBD2|TRBV24-1
CATSDPPGLAGGPYEQYF
TGTGCCACCAGTGACCCCCCGGGACTAGCGGGAGGGCCCTACGAGCAGTACTTC
>TRBJ1-1|.|TRBD1|TRBV6-5
CASKYRGRTEAFF
TGTGCCAGCAAGTACAGGGGGCGAACTGAAGCTTTCTTT
>TRBJ1-5|once|TRBD1|TRBV15
CATSNDRGSFFNQPQHF
TGTGCCACCAGCAATGACAGGGGGTCCTTCTTCAATCAGCCCCAGCATTTT